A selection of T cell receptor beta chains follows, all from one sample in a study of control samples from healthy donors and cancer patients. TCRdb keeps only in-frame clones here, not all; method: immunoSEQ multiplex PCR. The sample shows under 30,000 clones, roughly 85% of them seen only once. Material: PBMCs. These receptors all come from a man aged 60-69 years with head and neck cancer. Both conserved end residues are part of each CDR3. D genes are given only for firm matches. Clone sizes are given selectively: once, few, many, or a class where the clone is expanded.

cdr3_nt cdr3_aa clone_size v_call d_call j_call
TGTGCCACCAGTGATTCAAAGCGGGAGTTCCAAAATCGCGTGGAGCAGTTCTTC CATSDSKREFQNRVEQFF - TRBV24-1 TRBD2 TRBJ2-1
TGTGCCAGCAGTTCCTTTAGCGGGAGGGAAACTGAGCAGTTCTTC CASSSFSGRETEQFF - TRBV28 TRBD2 TRBJ2-1
TGCAGCGTTGGGGGACGGGGATCCTACGAGCAGTACTTC CSVGGRGSYEQYF - TRBV29-1 - TRBJ2-7
TGTGCCAGCAGCCGGGACTGGGCCTACGAGCAGTACTTC CASSRDWAYEQYF - TRBV27 - TRBJ2-7
TGTGCCAGCTCAGGGGGCAATCAGCCCCAGCATTTT CASSGGNQPQHF - TRBV18 - TRBJ1-5
TGTGCCAGCAACTTCCGGGGGACCTACAATGAGCAGTTCTTC CASNFRGTYNEQFF - TRBV28 - TRBJ2-1
TGTGCCAGCTCACGATATTCAGGACTCTTCAACACTGAAGCTTTCTTT CASSRYSGLFNTEAFF - TRBV18 - TRBJ1-1
TGTGCCAGCAGCGCCTCCCGGGGACTGGGGGAGCAGTACTTC CASSASRGLGEQYF - TRBV9 - TRBJ2-7
TGTGCCAGCAGTCTAGGGGGAGGGGTGAACACTGAAGCTTTCTTT CASSLGGGVNTEAFF once TRBV6-5 - TRBJ1-1
TGTGCCAGCAGCTTACTTTTTGGGACCGGGTATGGCTACACCTTC CASSLLFGTGYGYTF - TRBV7-2 - TRBJ1-2
TGCAGTGCTAGAGACCTAGCGGGAGGGTTCTTC CSARDLAGGFF - TRBV20-1 TRBD2 TRBJ2-1
TGTGCCAGCAGTGTGGAGAGGGGACTAGCGGGAGGGACCCAGTACTTC CASSVERGLAGGTQYF - TRBV2 TRBD2 TRBJ2-5
TGTGCCAGCGGCCGGGAGGGTCTATACAATGAGCAGTTCTTC CASGREGLYNEQFF few TRBV9 TRBD2 TRBJ2-1
TGTGCCAGCCTACCCAGCGGGCTTGGTCGGCATGAGCAGTTCTTC CASLPSGLGRHEQFF - TRBV18 - TRBJ2-1
TGTGCCAGCAGCTTGCTCGATGAGCAGTTCTTC CASSLLDEQFF - TRBV5-8 - TRBJ2-1
TGTGCCAGCAGAGTTACTAGCGGGACAACCTACGAGCAGTACTTC CASRVTSGTTYEQYF once TRBV27 TRBD2 TRBJ2-7
TGTGCCAGCAGTTTATATAGGGGACAGGGTTTGAGCGAGCAGTACTTC CASSLYRGQGLSEQYF - TRBV28 TRBD1 TRBJ2-7
TGTGCCACCAGTGACCGCGTAGGGCCCAATGAGCAGTTCTTC CATSDRVGPNEQFF - TRBV24-1 - TRBJ2-1
TGTGCCAGCAGCGGGAGGGGGGGAGGAACCCCGCTGGAGACCCAGTACTTC CASSGRGGGTPLETQYF - TRBV9 - TRBJ2-5
TGTGCCAGCAGCTTGTACAGGGAGACCCAGTACTTC CASSLYRETQYF - TRBV5-4 - TRBJ2-5
TGTGCCAGCAGCCTAAGGGGCGAAGGGAGCACAGATACGCAGTATTTT CASSLRGEGSTDTQYF once TRBV28 - TRBJ2-3
TGTGCCAGCAGCCGGAGGAACACTGAAGCTTTCTTT CASSRRNTEAFF - TRBV7-9 - TRBJ1-1
TGTGCCAGTAGTAAATCCCAAGGGACTGAAGCTTTCTTT CASSKSQGTEAFF medium-sized TRBV19 - TRBJ1-1
TGTGCCAGTAGATCTCGGGGGAGTGCGGGATCCTACGAGCAGTACTTC CASRSRGSAGSYEQYF - TRBV19 - TRBJ2-7
TGTGCCAGCAGCGTAGCGGAAGGGGGGGCCTACGAGCAGTACTTC CASSVAEGGAYEQYF - TRBV9 - TRBJ2-7
TGTGCCAGCAGCGCGGGGGGTGAAAAACTGTTTTTT CASSAGGEKLFF - TRBV7-9 - TRBJ1-4
TGTGCCAGCAGTTACGGGACTAGCGGGACGCAGTATTTT CASSYGTSGTQYF few TRBV6-5 TRBD2 TRBJ2-3
TGTGCCAGCAGCTTAACTAGCGGGAGTTTTAGTAACGAGCAGTACTTC CASSLTSGSFSNEQYF - TRBV11-2 TRBD2 TRBJ2-7
TGTGCCAGCAGCGTAGGCCTAGCGGGAAGCGAGCAGTACTTC CASSVGLAGSEQYF - TRBV9 TRBD2 TRBJ2-7
TGTGCCAGCAGTGAAACGGCAGGGAGATCCTACGAGCAGTACTTC CASSETAGRSYEQYF once TRBV2 - TRBJ2-7
TGTGCCAGCAGGGCGAGGGACAGACCCACAGATACGCAGTATTTT CASRARDRPTDTQYF - TRBV28 TRBD1 TRBJ2-3
TGTGCCAGCAGCTTCCCTGACAGGTCCGGGGAGCTGTTTTTT CASSFPDRSGELFF - TRBV11-1 - TRBJ2-2
TGTGCCAGCAGCCGGATGCTAGCGGGAATTAACACCGGGGAGCTGTTTTTT CASSRMLAGINTGELFF - TRBV7-7 TRBD2 TRBJ2-2
TGTGCCAGCAGCGTAGAGGAGGGAATCTATGGCTACACCTTC CASSVEEGIYGYTF - TRBV9 - TRBJ1-2
TGTGCCAGCTCACGCCAGAGAAACAGGGGCCATCCACCGTATAGCACAGATACGCAGTATTTT CASSRQRNRGHPPYSTDTQYF - TRBV18 TRBD1 TRBJ2-3
TGTGCCAGCTCACCCGAACAGGGGGCGGCTGGCTACACCTTC CASSPEQGAAGYTF - TRBV18 TRBD1 TRBJ1-2
TGTGCCAGCAGTTTAAGGCCAGGGGTTTTCACTGAAGCTTTCTTT CASSLRPGVFTEAFF - TRBV27 - TRBJ1-1
TGTGCCAGCAGCCCGACTAGCAGCACAGATACGCAGTATTTT CASSPTSSTDTQYF - TRBV3-1/TRBV3-2 TRBD2 TRBJ2-3
TGTGCCTGGAGTGTAATGGGTGAGTGGGCTGAAGCTTTCTTT CAWSVMGEWAEAFF few TRBV30 - TRBJ1-1
TGTGCCAGCAGTGAAGGGGCTGTCAAAAACATTCAGTACTTC CASSEGAVKNIQYF - TRBV6-1 - TRBJ2-4
TGTGCCAGCAGCCTCGGGACTAGCGGGGGAGGGGTATACAATGAGCAGTTCTTC CASSLGTSGGGVYNEQFF once TRBV11-2 TRBD2 TRBJ2-1
TGTGCCAGCAGCTTCGGGGGGATCTCCTACGAGCAGTACTTC CASSFGGISYEQYF - TRBV7-2 TRBD2 TRBJ2-7
TGTGCCAGCAGTTGGGGCCATAGGGGGCTCACAGATACGCAGTATTTT CASSWGHRGLTDTQYF - TRBV28 TRBD1 TRBJ2-3
TGCGCCAGCAGCGCGGGACAGCAGAACACTGAAGCTTTCTTT CASSAGQQNTEAFF - TRBV5-1 TRBD1 TRBJ1-1
TGTGCCACCAGTGATGAGGGGGGGCGAGCCGCTGCCGGGGAGCTGTTTTTT CATSDEGGRAAAGELFF - TRBV24-1 - TRBJ2-2
TGTGCCTGGAGTGTACAGCTGAATTCACCCCTCCACTTT CAWSVQLNSPLHF - TRBV30 - TRBJ1-6